This entry is about one T cell receptor beta chain. Its antigen is unidentified. Via MiXCR, TCRdb re-called the reads, giving one row per CDR3 protein. This sample has approximately 250,000 distinct CDR3 sequences, with about 23% found just once. Per the germline V gene, CDR1 is MNHEY and CDR2 is SMNVEV (reference sequence). The J segment lost 1 base and the V segment lost 9 bases, leaving 3 bases of the junction unmatched. This CDR3 spans 13 amino acids. The record originates from a study of T cell repertoires in cytomegalovirus infection. Study-level information: Matching HLA type and CMV infection were both indicated by public TCR beta signatures. General study results and limits: Summed public TCR beta family frequency identified CMV carriers bearing the relevant HLA.

The sequenced sample consisted of CD8+ T cells from PBMCs. This chain joins TRBV27 and TRBJ2-7, with 10 bases identical to TRBD1. The clonotype was recovered from a human donor in good health (CMV status not recorded). Some clones in this sample may be carry-over from other donors' samples. CDR3 residues: CASGTGASYEQYF. The CDR3, as DNA: TGTGCCAGTGGGACAGGGGCATCCTACGAGCAGTACTTC.